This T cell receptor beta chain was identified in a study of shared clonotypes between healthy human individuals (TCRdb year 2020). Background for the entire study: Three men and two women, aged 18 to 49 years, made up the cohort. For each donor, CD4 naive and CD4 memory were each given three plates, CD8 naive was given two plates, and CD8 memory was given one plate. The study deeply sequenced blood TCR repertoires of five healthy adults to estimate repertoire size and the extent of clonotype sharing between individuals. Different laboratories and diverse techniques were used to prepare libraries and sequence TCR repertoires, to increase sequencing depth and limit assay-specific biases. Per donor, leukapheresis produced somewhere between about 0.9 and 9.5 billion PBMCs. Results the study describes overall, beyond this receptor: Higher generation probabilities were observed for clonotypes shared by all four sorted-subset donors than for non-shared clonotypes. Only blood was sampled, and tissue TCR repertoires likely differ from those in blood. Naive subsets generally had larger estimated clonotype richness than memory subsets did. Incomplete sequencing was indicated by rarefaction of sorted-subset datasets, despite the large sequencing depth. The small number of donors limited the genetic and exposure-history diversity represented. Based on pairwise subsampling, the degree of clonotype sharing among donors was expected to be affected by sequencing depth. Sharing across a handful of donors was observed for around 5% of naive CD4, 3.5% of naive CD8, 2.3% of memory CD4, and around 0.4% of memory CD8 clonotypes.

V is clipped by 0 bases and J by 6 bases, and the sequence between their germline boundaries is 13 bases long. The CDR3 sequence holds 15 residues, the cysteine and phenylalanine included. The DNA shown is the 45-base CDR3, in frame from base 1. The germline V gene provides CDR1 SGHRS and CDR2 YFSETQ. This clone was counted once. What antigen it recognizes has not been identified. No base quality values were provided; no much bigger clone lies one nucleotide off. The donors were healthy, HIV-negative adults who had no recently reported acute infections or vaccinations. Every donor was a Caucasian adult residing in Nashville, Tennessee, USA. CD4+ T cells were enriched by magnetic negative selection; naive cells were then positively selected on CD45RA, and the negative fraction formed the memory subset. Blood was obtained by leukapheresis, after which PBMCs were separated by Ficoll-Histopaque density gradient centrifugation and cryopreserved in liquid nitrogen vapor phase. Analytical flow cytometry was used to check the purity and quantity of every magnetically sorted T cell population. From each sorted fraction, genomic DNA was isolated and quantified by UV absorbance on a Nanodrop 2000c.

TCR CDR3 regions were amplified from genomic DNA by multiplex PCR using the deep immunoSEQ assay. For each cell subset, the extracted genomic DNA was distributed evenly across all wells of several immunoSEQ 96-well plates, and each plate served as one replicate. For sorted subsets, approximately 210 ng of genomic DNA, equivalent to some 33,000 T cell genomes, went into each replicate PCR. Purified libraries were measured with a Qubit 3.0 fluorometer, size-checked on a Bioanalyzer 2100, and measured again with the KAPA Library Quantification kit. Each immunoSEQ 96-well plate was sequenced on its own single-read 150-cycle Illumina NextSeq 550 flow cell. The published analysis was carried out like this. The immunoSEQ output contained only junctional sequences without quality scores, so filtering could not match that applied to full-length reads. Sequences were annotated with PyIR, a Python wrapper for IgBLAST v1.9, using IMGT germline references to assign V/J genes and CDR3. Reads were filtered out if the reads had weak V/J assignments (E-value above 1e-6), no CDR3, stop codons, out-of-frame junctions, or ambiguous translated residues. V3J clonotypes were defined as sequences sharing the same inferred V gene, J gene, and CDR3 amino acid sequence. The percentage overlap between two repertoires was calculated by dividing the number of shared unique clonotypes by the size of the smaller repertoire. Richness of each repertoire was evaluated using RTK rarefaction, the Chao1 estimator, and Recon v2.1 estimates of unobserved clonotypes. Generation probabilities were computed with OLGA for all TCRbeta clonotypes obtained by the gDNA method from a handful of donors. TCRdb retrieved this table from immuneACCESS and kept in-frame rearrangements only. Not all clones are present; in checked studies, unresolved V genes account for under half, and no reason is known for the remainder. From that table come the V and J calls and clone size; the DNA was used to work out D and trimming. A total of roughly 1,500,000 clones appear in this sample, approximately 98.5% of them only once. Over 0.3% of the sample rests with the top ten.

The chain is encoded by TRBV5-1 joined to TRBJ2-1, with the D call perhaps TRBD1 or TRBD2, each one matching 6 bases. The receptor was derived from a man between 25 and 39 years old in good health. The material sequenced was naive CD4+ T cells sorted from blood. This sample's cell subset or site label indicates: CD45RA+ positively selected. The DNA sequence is TGCGCCAGCAGCTTGGAGGGGGAGGCAAGCAATGAGCAGTTCTTC. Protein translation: CASSLEGEASNEQFF. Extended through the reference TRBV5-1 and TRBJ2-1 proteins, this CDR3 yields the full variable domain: KAGVTQTPRYLIKTRGQQVTLSCSPISGHRSVSWYQQTPGQGLQFLFEYFSETQRNKGNFPGRFSGRQFSNSRSEMNVSTLELGDSALYLCASSLEGEASNEQFFGPGTRLTVL.